The rows below give T cell receptor beta chains drawn from one sample of a study of OX40 agonist ivuxolimab in advanced cancers. Profiled with immunoSEQ multiplex PCR; TCRdb holds only in-frame clones, not every one. The profile shows about 77,000 clones, around 83% of them singletons. The sample in question was CD4+ or CD8+ T cells sorted from blood, obtained in a trial of the OX40 agonist ivuxolimab. The receptor source for this set is an adult with an advanced solid tumor such as melanoma, head and neck, liver or kidney cancer. CDR3s include the opening cysteine and the closing phenylalanine or tryptophan. The D gene is left open where the match is weak. A row's size may be missing; if present it is once, few, many or a size class.

v_gene: TRBV28; j_gene: TRBJ2-7; d_gene: NA; abundance: once; CDR3aa: CASKAPASYEQYF; CDR3nt: TGTGCAAGCAAAGCACCCGCCTCCTACGAGCAGTACTTC
v_gene: TRBV7-2; j_gene: TRBJ2-7; d_gene: NA; abundance: NA; CDR3aa: CASSLDDGLSYF; CDR3nt: TGTGCCAGCAGCTTAGATGACGGATTATCTTACTTC
v_gene: TRBV5-1; j_gene: TRBJ2-1; d_gene: TRBD2; abundance: NA; CDR3aa: CASCLTSGYNEQFF; CDR3nt: TGCGCCAGCTGCCTCACTAGCGGATACAATGAGCAGTTCTTC
v_gene: TRBV4-2; j_gene: TRBJ2-5; d_gene: TRBD2; abundance: NA; CDR3aa: CASSQEGGGARETQYF; CDR3nt: TGTGCCAGCAGCCAAGAGGGCGGGGGGGCTCGAGAGACCCAGTACTTC
v_gene: TRBV5-6; j_gene: TRBJ2-1; d_gene: TRBD2; abundance: NA; CDR3aa: CASSSGLAGVNPNNEQFF; CDR3nt: TGTGCCAGCAGTTCGGGACTAGCGGGAGTTAACCCCAACAATGAGCAGTTCTTC
v_gene: TRBV2; j_gene: TRBJ2-1; d_gene: NA; abundance: once; CDR3aa: CASMEDSYNEQFF; CDR3nt: TGTGCCAGCATGGAGGATTCATACAATGAGCAGTTCTTC
v_gene: TRBV10-3; j_gene: TRBJ2-5; d_gene: NA; abundance: NA; CDR3aa: CAISEVQDGTQYF; CDR3nt: TGTGCCATCAGTGAGGTTCAAGATGGGACCCAGTACTTC
v_gene: TRBV5-4; j_gene: TRBJ1-1; d_gene: NA; abundance: NA; CDR3aa: CASSFNGLMNTEAFF; CDR3nt: TGTGCCAGCAGCTTTAACGGGCTCATGAACACTGAAGCTTTCTTT
v_gene: TRBV5-6; j_gene: TRBJ1-2; d_gene: NA; abundance: few; CDR3aa: CASSPGWRANYGYTF; CDR3nt: TGTGCCAGCAGCCCAGGGTGGCGAGCTAACTATGGCTACACCTTC
v_gene: TRBV15; j_gene: TRBJ2-7; d_gene: TRBD1; abundance: NA; CDR3aa: CATSTHQPGQPLIF; CDR3nt: TGTGCCACCAGCACCCACCAACCGGGACAGCCTCTAATCTTC
v_gene: TRBV5-6; j_gene: TRBJ1-6; d_gene: NA; abundance: NA; CDR3aa: CASSLVRRPESLHF; CDR3nt: TGTGCCAGCAGCTTGGTTAGGCGGCCAGAGTCCCTCCACTTT
v_gene: TRBV11-2; j_gene: TRBJ2-5; d_gene: NA; abundance: NA; CDR3aa: CASSPSRETQYF; CDR3nt: TGTGCCAGCAGCCCCTCACGAGAGACCCAGTACTTC
v_gene: TRBV30; j_gene: TRBJ2-1; d_gene: TRBD1; abundance: NA; CDR3aa: CAWSVRTGAKYNEQFF; CDR3nt: TGTGCCTGGAGTGTACGCACAGGGGCGAAATACAATGAGCAGTTCTTC
v_gene: TRBV11-2; j_gene: TRBJ2-7; d_gene: TRBD1; abundance: NA; CDR3aa: CASSLAPGGVNEQYF; CDR3nt: TGTGCCAGCAGCTTAGCCCCAGGGGGCGTAAACGAGCAGTACTTC
v_gene: TRBV7-3; j_gene: TRBJ2-7; d_gene: TRBD1; abundance: NA; CDR3aa: CASSLTGQGIYEQYF; CDR3nt: TGTGCCAGCAGCTTAACAGGACAGGGTATCTACGAGCAGTACTTC
v_gene: TRBV9; j_gene: TRBJ2-1; d_gene: TRBD2; abundance: few; CDR3aa: CASSVPLWAGGYGEQFF; CDR3nt: TGTGCCAGCAGCGTCCCCCTGTGGGCGGGAGGATACGGTGAGCAGTTCTTC
v_gene: TRBV5-1; j_gene: TRBJ2-1; d_gene: TRBD1; abundance: once; CDR3aa: CASSLAQGASPTDNEQFF; CDR3nt: TGCGCCAGCAGCTTGGCCCAGGGGGCGTCCCCCACCGACAATGAGCAGTTCTTC
v_gene: TRBV28; j_gene: TRBJ2-3; d_gene: NA; abundance: NA; CDR3aa: CATQGREGTDTQYF; CDR3nt: TGTGCCACCCAGGGCAGGGAGGGCACAGATACGCAGTATTTT
v_gene: TRBV21-1; j_gene: TRBJ1-5; d_gene: NA; abundance: NA; CDR3aa: CASSKAGGNQPQHF; CDR3nt: TGTGCCAGCAGCAAAGCCGGGGGCAATCAGCCCCAGCATTTT